This passage covers 31 T cell receptor beta chains from one sample sequenced in a study of cytomegalovirus exposure and HLA in healthy donors. PCR employed 60 Vbeta and 13 Jbeta primers. Profiled with immunoSEQ multiplex PCR; TCRdb holds only in-frame clones, not every one. This table has approximately 81,000 clones, roughly 83% appearing once. The specimen was PBMCs. The source is a woman aged 50 to 60 in good health and CMV-seronegative.

The chain links TRBV27 to TRBJ1-2; the match to TRBD1 covers 7 bases. Germline CDR1 reads MNHEY; CDR2 reads SMNVEV (reference sequence). The CDR3 covers 12 residues. The ends lost 6 bases at V and 6 bases at J; junction bases unmatched: 4. The CDR3 protein is CASRTTGDGYTF. For the CDR3, the DNA is TGTGCCAGCAGGACAACAGGGGATGGCTACACCTTC.

This clone was observed once. The genes are TRBV9 and TRBJ2-5, with D perhaps matching TRBD2 (5 bases). CDR1 and CDR2 from the germline V gene are SGDLS and YYNGEE. V lost 0 bases, J lost 5 bases, and 8 bases lay in between. This CDR3 is built from 13 residues. CDR3 nucleotides: TGTGCCAGCAGCGTAGGAGGGCTGGAGACCCAGTACTTC. Amino acid sequence: CASSVGGLETQYF.

This sequence joins TRBV5-1 and TRBJ1-1; TRBD1 matches 10 bases. V was pared by 1 base and J by 5 bases, with 8 bases of the junction left unmatched. CDR1 is SGHRS and CDR2 is YFSETQ in the germline V gene. The CDR3 totals 16 residues. The CDR3 protein is CASSLIGQGGATEAFF. CDR3 nucleotide sequence: TGCGCCAGCAGCTTGATCGGACAGGGGGGAGCAACTGAAGCTTTCTTT. The full variable domain, in which reference TRBV5-1 and TRBJ1-1 provide the parts outside the CDR3, is KAGVTQTPRYLIKTRGQQVTLSCSPISGHRSVSWYQQTPGQGLQFLFEYFSETQRNKGNFPGRFSGRQFSNSRSEMNVSTLELGDSALYLCASSLIGQGGATEAFFGQGTRLTVV.

V and J are TRBV6-5 and TRBJ2-7, with TRBD2 as a possible D gene (6 bases). CDR1 is MNHEY, CDR2 SVGAGI, per germline. The CDR3 is 15 amino acids. V was cut by 11 bases and J by 1 base, with 21 bases left in between. The CDR3 reads CAAFIGGRPSYEQYF. DNA for the CDR3: TGTGCCGCCTTCATTGGGGGGAGACCTTCCTACGAGCAGTACTTC.

The rearrangement joins TRBV6-1 to TRBJ2-7, with 8 bases matching TRBD1. CDR1 MNHNS and CDR2 SASEGT come from the germline V gene. J gave up 8 bases and V 3 bases, and 21 bases lay outside the gene matches. The CDR3 spans 18 residues. CDR3 nucleotides: TGTGCCAGCAGTGACCCGACAGGGGACGAAGCCCCTAGTTCCAAGCAGTACGTC. Translation gives CASSDPTGDEAPSSKQYV.

The genes are TRBV5-1 and TRBJ1-2; D unclear. Germline V gene sequence: CDR1 SGHRS, CDR2 YFSETQ. The CDR3 loop spans 15 amino acids. Trimming removed 2 bases at V and 6 bases at J, with 17 bases between. The CDR3: CASSLDPGWVNGYTF. As DNA, the CDR3 is TGCGCCAGCAGCTTAGACCCGGGGTGGGTAAATGGCTACACCTTC.

This chain uses TRBV19 with TRBJ1-1; TRBD1 matches at 12 bases. Germline CDR1 and CDR2: LNHDA and SQIVND (reference sequence). The CDR3 has 15 amino acids. The junction had 5 bases not matched to a gene; V was cut back by 3 bases and J by 6 bases. The CDR3 loop reads CASSIGTGGFAEAFF. The CDR3 DNA sequence: TGTGCCAGTAGTATCGGGACAGGGGGCTTCGCTGAAGCTTTCTTT.

The chain has TRBV7-6 and TRBJ2-1; 13 bases line up with TRBD2. The J segment lost 9 bases and the V segment lost 5 bases, leaving 7 bases of the junction unmatched. CDR1 and CDR2 (germline): SGHVS, FNYEAQ. The CDR3 consists of 15 residues. The chain's CDR3 is CASSLRTSGSGEQFF. The CDR3 DNA reads as TGTGCCAGCAGCCTCAGGACTAGCGGGAGTGGTGAGCAGTTCTTC.

The V and J genes are TRBV7-2 and TRBJ2-3; TRBD2 is a possible D gene (5 bases). Germline V gene lookup returns CDR1 SGHTA and CDR2 FQGNSA. Trimming shortened V by 3 bases and J by 5 bases, and 12 bases separated the two germline ends. The CDR3 totals 14 residues. The CDR3: CASSLRAQRDTQYF. CDR3 bases: TGTGCCAGCAGCTTGCGGGCTCAGAGAGATACGCAGTATTTT.

The genes are TRBV7-9 and TRBJ1-4; 8 bases line up with TRBD1. Unmatched junction bases numbered 10, after V lost 5 bases and J lost 8 bases. The CDR3 has 15 residues. The germline CDR1 and CDR2 sequences are SEHNR and FQNEAQ (reference sequence). CDR3 sequence reads: CASSPRGTGDEKLFF. CDR3 nucleotide sequence: TGTGCCAGCAGCCCCCGCGGGACAGGCGACGAAAAACTGTTTTTT.

The J gene is TRBJ1-5, the V gene TRBV27, with D possibly matching TRBD1 (6 bases). Germline assignment: CDR1 MNHEY and CDR2 SMNVEV (reference sequence). Trimming removed 4 bases at V and 0 bases at J, with 28 bases between. This CDR3 has 21 amino acids. The CDR3 loop reads CASSSRGAAREGRYSNQPQHF. In nucleotides, the CDR3 is TGTGCCAGCAGTTCCCGGGGGGCGGCCAGGGAGGGGCGTTATAGCAATCAGCCCCAGCATTTT.

A few counts support this clone. V and J are TRBV7-9 and TRBJ2-7, with 7 bases that match TRBD1. CDR1 is SEHNR, CDR2 FQNEAQ, per germline (reference sequence). Losses at the gene ends were 6 bases for V and 7 bases for J; bases not matched to a gene: 6. The CDR3 runs 12 residues. CDR3 in amino acids: CASSSGTEEQYV. The DNA of the CDR3 is TGTGCCAGCAGTTCCGGGACAGAGGAGCAGTACGTC.

The rearrangement links TRBV27 to TRBJ1-1; D gene unclear. CDR1 is MNHEY, CDR2 SMNVEV, per germline (reference sequence). The CDR3 contains 16 residues. The germline V and J ends were trimmed by 4 bases and 0 bases, with 15 bases remaining between them. The CDR3 nucleotides read TGTGCCAGCAGTTCACGATCAGTACGAATGAACACTGAAGCTTTCTTT. It yields the protein CASSSRSVRMNTEAFF.

J is TRBJ2-7 and V is TRBV27, with 7 bases matching TRBD1. This CDR3 has 17 residues. The germline gives CDR1 MNHEY, CDR2 SMNVEV (reference sequence). J was trimmed by 0 bases and V by 5 bases; bases with no gene match: 13. CDR3 protein: CASSHARQGSHSYEQYV. Written as DNA, the CDR3 is TGTGCCAGCAGTCACGCTCGACAGGGATCGCACTCCTACGAGCAGTACGTC.

V usage is TRBV2 and J usage is TRBJ2-5; 10 bases are a match to TRBD2. The CDR3 spans 16 residues. Germline V CDR1 and CDR2: SNHLY, FYNNEI. V gave up 1 base and J gave up 4 bases; unmatched junction bases: 6. Here the CDR3 reads CASSEGILAGLETQYF. The CDR3 nucleotides read TGTGCCAGCAGTGAAGGGATACTAGCGGGACTAGAGACCCAGTACTTC.

The chain employs TRBV2 and TRBJ2-5, with D hard to call. Trimming stripped 8 bases from V and 1 base from J, with 11 bases between. CDR3 length: 13 residues. Germline CDR1 reads SNHLY; CDR2 reads FYNNEI. CDR3: CASGGVFQETQYF. The CDR3 coding sequence is TGTGCCAGCGGCGGAGTTTTCCAAGAGACCCAGTACTTC. The full variable domain, completed using reference TRBV2 and TRBJ2-5, is EPEVTQTPSHQVTQMGQEVILRCVPISNHLYFYWYRQILGQKVEFLVSFYNNEISEKSEIFDDQFSVERPDGSNFTLKIRSTKLEDSAMYFCASGGVFQETQYFGPGTRLLVL.

The table lists this clone with a count of one. The V gene is TRBV10-3, the J gene TRBJ2-1; 9 bases are shared with TRBD2. There are 14 residues in the CDR3. Germline V lookup: CDR1 ENHRY, CDR2 SYGVKD. V shed 6 bases, J shed 6 bases, and the junction held 6 bases outside the gene matches. This CDR3 is CAISLAGSGNEQFF. CDR3 DNA: TGTGCCATCAGCCTAGCGGGATCGGGCAATGAGCAGTTCTTC.

CDR3 sequence: CASSSGTAGGTDTQYF. The DNA of the CDR3 is TGCGCCAGCAGCTCTGGGACCGCGGGAGGAACAGATACGCAGTATTTT. The chain uses TRBV5-1 and TRBJ2-3; 8 positions match TRBD2. The germline CDR1 and CDR2 sequences are SGHRS and YFSETQ. The CDR3 spans 16 residues. J gave up 3 bases and V 3 bases, and 9 bases lay outside the gene matches.

This sequence joins TRBV5-1 and TRBJ2-5, with D possibly being TRBD2 (5 bases). V was clipped by 5 bases and J by 5 bases, with 16 bases between them. Looked up from germline, CDR1 is SGHRS and CDR2 is YFSETQ. The CDR3 spans 14 residues. The CDR3 sequence: CASSMPSEAETQYF. CDR3 nucleotides: TGCGCCAGCAGTATGCCTTCGGAGGCCGAGACCCAGTACTTC. Full variable domain (rest looked up from reference TRBV5-1 and TRBJ2-5): KAGVTQTPRYLIKTRGQQVTLSCSPISGHRSVSWYQQTPGQGLQFLFEYFSETQRNKGNFPGRFSGRQFSNSRSEMNVSTLELGDSALYLCASSMPSEAETQYFGPGTRLLVL.

The chain couples TRBV27 to TRBJ2-2; TRBD2 agrees at 7 bases. V dropped 4 bases and J dropped 6; count of bases not matched to a gene: 2. CDR1 is MNHEY, CDR2 SMNVEV, per germline (reference sequence). The CDR3 loop spans 13 amino acids. The CDR3 DNA reads TGTGCCAGCAGTTGGGAGGGTGCCGGGGAGCTGTTTTTT. Protein product: CASSWEGAGELFF.

The chain combines TRBV28 with TRBJ1-1; D gene ambiguous. From germline, CDR1 is MDHEN and CDR2 SYDVKM. This CDR3 region has 15 residues. Trimming cost V 2 bases and J 1 base, with 11 bases left between them. The chain's CDR3 is CASSLKRVPNTEAFF. DNA of the CDR3: TGTGCCAGCAGTTTAAAGCGGGTTCCGAACACTGAAGCTTTCTTT.

CDR3 sequence reads: CASSQGVGGASTEAFF. The CDR3 bases are TGTGCCAGTAGCCAAGGGGTGGGGGGGGCGTCCACTGAAGCTTTCTTT. This chain uses TRBV19 with TRBJ1-1, with a possible D match to TRBD1 (6 bases). Trimming removed 6 bases at V and 4 bases at J, with 21 bases between. CDR1 is LNHDA, CDR2 SQIVND, per germline (reference sequence). The CDR3 has 16 residues.

The chain recombines TRBV7-2 with TRBJ2-3, with a weak D call TRBD2 (6 bases). Trimming took 2 bases from V and 5 from J, leaving 11 bases between them. Germline loops: CDR1 SGHTA, CDR2 FQGNSA. This CDR3 comprises 14 residues. CDR3 DNA sequence: TGTGCCAGCAGCTTAAGCGGGCCGGGAGATACGCAGTATTTT. As protein: CASSLSGPGDTQYF.

The rearrangement joins TRBV9 to TRBJ2-5; D gene unclear. The germline CDR1 and CDR2 sequences are SGDLS and YYNGEE. The CDR3 totals 13 residues. Trimming removed 4 bases at V and 0 bases at J, with 7 bases between. Here the CDR3 DNA reads TGTGCCAGCAGCTCGAGGTACCAAGAGACCCAGTACTTC. As protein: CASSSRYQETQYF.

This rearrangement joins TRBV27 to TRBJ2-5, with 9 positions matching TRBD1. Germline V gene lookup returns CDR1 MNHEY and CDR2 SMNVEV (reference sequence). The CDR3 spans 16 residues. Trimming took 6 bases from V and 4 from J; bases not matched to a gene: 12. The CDR3, as DNA: TGTGCCAGCAGCACCCTGATACAGGGGGCAAGAGAGACCCAGTACTTC. Amino acid sequence: CASSTLIQGARETQYF.

The rearrangement links TRBV4-1 to TRBJ2-3; the match to TRBD1 covers 9 bases. Germline CDR1 reads MGHRA; CDR2 reads YSYEKL. V shed 1 base, J shed 4 bases, and the junction held 6 bases outside the gene matches. This CDR3 has 16 residues. CDR3 region: CASSQAGQGYPDTQYF. In DNA, the CDR3 is TGCGCCAGCAGCCAAGCGGGACAGGGTTACCCAGATACGCAGTATTTT.

This sequence joins TRBV5-8 and TRBJ2-1, with 9 bases lining up with TRBD2. The CDR3 extends over 19 amino acids. The J segment lost 3 bases and the V segment lost 5 bases, leaving 18 bases of the junction unmatched. Germline V gene data show CDR1 as SGHTS and CDR2 as YDEGEE. This CDR3 reads CASRLSGRLGGPRYNEQFF. The CDR3 DNA follows: TGTGCCAGCAGACTTAGCGGGAGATTGGGGGGCCCTCGCTACAATGAGCAGTTCTTC.

The rearrangement links TRBV4-2 to TRBJ1-2, with TRBD1 identical over 8 bases. This CDR3 spans 16 amino acids. Per the germline V gene, CDR1 is LGHNA and CDR2 is YNFKEQ. The V segment lost 0 bases and the J segment 5 bases; nucleotides outside the gene matches: 8. This CDR3 is CASSQDSDRGGYGYTF. The CDR3 DNA follows: TGTGCCAGCAGCCAAGATAGCGACAGGGGAGGGTATGGCTACACCTTC.

CDR3 nucleotide sequence: TGTGCCAGCACCGCCCGGGACAGGGTTGAACAGCCCCAGCATTTT. This codes for CASTARDRVEQPQHF. V and J are TRBV6-6 and TRBJ1-5; TRBD1 aligns across 9 bases. Germline V gene lookup returns CDR1 MNHNY and CDR2 SVGAGI (reference sequence). This CDR3 spans 15 amino acids. The V and J ends lost 7 bases and 7 bases, in that order; junction bases with no gene match: 11.

This clone was seen just once. The chain couples TRBV2 to TRBJ1-3, with D unclear. With 6 bases removed from V and 3 bases from J, the gap between germline ends came to 9 bases. Looked up from germline, CDR1 is SNHLY and CDR2 is FYNNEI. The CDR3 is 13 residues long. CDR3 sequence (DNA): TGTGCCAGCAGGACTCGTGGTGGAAACACCATATATTTT. Protein: CASRTRGGNTIYF.

The chain couples TRBV5-8 to TRBJ2-7; 10 bases align to TRBD1. Germline-derived CDR1 and CDR2 are SGHTS and YDEGEE. The J segment lost 6 bases and the V segment lost 4 bases, leaving 7 bases of the junction unmatched. CDR3 length: 14 amino acids. The CDR3 protein is CASSIRDRGPEQYF. CDR3 bases: TGTGCCAGCAGCATCCGGGACAGGGGCCCCGAGCAGTACTTC.